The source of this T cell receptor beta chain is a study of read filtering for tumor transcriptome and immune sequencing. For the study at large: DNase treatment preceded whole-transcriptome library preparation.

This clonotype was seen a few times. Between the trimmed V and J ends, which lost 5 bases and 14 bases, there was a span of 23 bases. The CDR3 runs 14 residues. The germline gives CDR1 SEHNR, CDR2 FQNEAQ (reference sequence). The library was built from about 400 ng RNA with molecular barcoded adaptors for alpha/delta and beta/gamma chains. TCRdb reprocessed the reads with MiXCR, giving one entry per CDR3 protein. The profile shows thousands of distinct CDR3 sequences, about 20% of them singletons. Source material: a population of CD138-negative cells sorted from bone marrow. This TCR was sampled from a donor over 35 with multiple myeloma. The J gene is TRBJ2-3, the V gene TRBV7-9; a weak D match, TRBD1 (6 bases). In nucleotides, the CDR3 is TGTGCCAGCAGCGGCCGGGACAAAATTTGGGCGCGGTATTTT. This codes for CASSGRDKIWARYF.